The clone carrying this T cell receptor beta chain has a count of ten or more. The antigen is not known. The CDR3 covers 19 residues. The germline V gene has CDR1 MNHEY and CDR2 SVGEGT. Trimming stripped 0 bases from V and 0 bases from J, with 20 bases between. Library construction for TCR beta used iRepertoire HTBI primers and Arm-PCR of CDR3 regions. One entry per CDR3 protein, called by TCRdb with MiXCR from the multiplex PCR reads. The sample yields roughly 410,000 distinct CDR3 sequences, about 15% seen once. The data stem from a study of regulatory T cells in long-lasting Graves disease. Study background: For under 3 months, newly diagnosed Graves' patients had been taking antithyroid drugs.

The study, taken as a whole, reports: New patients shared fewer public clonotypes (966) than persistent patients did (roughly 2,500).

The time point: newly diagnosed GD, antithyroid drugs for less than 3 months. RNA isolated from PBMCs was used to make the TCR library. American Thyroid Association guidelines served as the basis for diagnosing Graves' disease. These same data were also listed under a study on T cells in Graves' hyperthyroidism and ophthalmopathy. That study reports: RT-PCR in the first round (using the HTBI primer set) targeted the TCR CDR3.

The TCR sequence derives from a middle-aged woman with Graves disease. The chain joins TRBV6-2 or TRBV6-3 to TRBJ2-5; D is uncertain. The sample in question was peripheral blood mononuclear cells (PBMCs), obtained at new diagnosis, from a patient treated with antithyroid drugs. The CDR3 loop is CASSYSWLKGDGYQETQYF. DNA for the CDR3: TGTGCCAGCAGTTACTCGTGGCTTAAGGGTGACGGATACCAAGAGACCCAGTACTTC.